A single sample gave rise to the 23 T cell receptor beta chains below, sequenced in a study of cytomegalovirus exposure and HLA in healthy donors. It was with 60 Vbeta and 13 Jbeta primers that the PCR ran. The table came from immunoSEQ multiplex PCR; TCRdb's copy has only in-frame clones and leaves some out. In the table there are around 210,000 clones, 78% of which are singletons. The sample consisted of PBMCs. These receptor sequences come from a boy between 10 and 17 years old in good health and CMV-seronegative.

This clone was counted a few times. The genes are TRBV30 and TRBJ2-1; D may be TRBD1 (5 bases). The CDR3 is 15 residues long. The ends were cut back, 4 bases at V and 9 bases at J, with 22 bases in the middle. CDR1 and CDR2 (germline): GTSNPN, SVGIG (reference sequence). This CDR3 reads CAWTENRYRVGEQFF. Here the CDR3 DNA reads TGTGCCTGGACTGAAAACAGGTATCGGGTAGGTGAGCAGTTCTTC.

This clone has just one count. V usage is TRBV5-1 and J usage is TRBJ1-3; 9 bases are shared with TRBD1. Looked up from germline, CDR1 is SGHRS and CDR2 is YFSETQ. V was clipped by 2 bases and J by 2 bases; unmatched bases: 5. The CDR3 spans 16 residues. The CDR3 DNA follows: TGCGCCAGCAGCTTAATTGGGACAGGGACTGGAAACACCATATATTTT. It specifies CASSLIGTGTGNTIYF.

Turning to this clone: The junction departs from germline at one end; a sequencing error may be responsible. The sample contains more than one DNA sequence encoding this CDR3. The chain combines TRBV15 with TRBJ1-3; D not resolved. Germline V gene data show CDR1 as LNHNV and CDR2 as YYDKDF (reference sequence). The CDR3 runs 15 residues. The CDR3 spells CATSRDRGSGNTIYF. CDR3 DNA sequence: TGCGCCACCAGCAGAGATCGAGGGTCTGGAAACACCATATATTTT.

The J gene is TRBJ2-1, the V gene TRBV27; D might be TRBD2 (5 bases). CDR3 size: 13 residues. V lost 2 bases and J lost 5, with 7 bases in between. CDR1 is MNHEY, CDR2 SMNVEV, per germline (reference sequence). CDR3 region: CASSLEGNNEQFF. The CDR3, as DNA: TGTGCCAGCAGTTTAGAGGGAAACAATGAGCAGTTCTTC.

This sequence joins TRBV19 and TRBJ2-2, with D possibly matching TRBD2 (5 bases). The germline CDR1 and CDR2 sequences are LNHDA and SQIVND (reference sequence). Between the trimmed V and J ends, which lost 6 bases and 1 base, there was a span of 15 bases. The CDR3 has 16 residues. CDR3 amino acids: CASRLRDYMNTGELFF. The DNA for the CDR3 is TGTGCCAGTAGACTCCGGGATTATATGAACACCGGGGAGCTGTTTTTT. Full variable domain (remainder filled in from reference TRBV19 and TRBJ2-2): DGGITQSPKYLFRKEGQNVTLSCEQNLNHDAMYWYRQDPGQGLRLIYYSQIVNDFQKGDIAEGYSVSREKKESFPLTVTSAQKNPTAFYLCASRLRDYMNTGELFFGEGSRLTVL.

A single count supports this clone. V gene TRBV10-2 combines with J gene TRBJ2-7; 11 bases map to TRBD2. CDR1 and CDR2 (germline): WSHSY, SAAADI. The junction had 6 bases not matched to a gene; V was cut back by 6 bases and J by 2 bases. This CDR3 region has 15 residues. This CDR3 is CASRGTSGYPYEQYF. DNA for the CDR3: TGCGCCAGCAGGGGGACTAGCGGATACCCCTACGAGCAGTACTTC.

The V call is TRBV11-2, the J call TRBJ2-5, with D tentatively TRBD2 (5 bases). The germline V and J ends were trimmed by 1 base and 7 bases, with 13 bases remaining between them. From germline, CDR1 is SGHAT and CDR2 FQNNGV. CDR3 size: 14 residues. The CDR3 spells CASSLVSTRGTQYF. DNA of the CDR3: TGTGCCAGCAGCTTAGTTTCCACCCGGGGGACCCAGTACTTC.

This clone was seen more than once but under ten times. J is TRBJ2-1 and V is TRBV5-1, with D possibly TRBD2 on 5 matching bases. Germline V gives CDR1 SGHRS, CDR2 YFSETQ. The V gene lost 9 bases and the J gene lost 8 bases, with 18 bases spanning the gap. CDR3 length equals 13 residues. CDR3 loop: CATREVGVDEQFF. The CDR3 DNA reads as TGCGCCACCCGAGAGGTCGGGGTGGATGAGCAGTTCTTC.

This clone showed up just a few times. As DNA, the CDR3 is TGTGCCAGCAGTTACTTAGGCGGGTTTTCCTCCTACGAGCAGTACTTC. As protein: CASSYLGGFSSYEQYF. The chain is built from TRBV6-6 and TRBJ2-7, with D perhaps TRBD2 (5 bases). Germline V lookup: CDR1 MNHNY, CDR2 SVGAGI (reference sequence). V lost 1 base and J 0 bases, leaving 13 bases between the germline ends. The CDR3 consists of 16 residues.

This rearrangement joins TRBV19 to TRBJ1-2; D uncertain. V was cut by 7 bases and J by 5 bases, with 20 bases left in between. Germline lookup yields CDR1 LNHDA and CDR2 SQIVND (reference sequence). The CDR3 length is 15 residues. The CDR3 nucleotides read TGTGCCAGTACTACCGTAGGGAGTGTAGGGTATGGCTACACCTTC. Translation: CASTTVGSVGYGYTF.

The CDR3 DNA follows: TGTGCCAGCTCACACCGGACAGGCTACACCGGGGAGCTGTTTTTT. It encodes CASSHRTGYTGELFF. The chain carries TRBV18 and TRBJ2-2; 7 nucleotides agree with TRBD1. The CDR3 has 15 amino acids. Germline V gene sequence: CDR1 KGHSH, CDR2 LQKENI. J gave up 3 bases and V 4 bases, and 5 bases lay outside the gene matches.

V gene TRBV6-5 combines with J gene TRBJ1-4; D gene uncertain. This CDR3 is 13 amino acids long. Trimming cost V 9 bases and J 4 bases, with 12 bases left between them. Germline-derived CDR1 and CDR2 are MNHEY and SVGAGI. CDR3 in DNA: TGTGCCAGGGAGAGGATTAATAATGAAAAACTGTTTTTT. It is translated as CARERINNEKLFF.

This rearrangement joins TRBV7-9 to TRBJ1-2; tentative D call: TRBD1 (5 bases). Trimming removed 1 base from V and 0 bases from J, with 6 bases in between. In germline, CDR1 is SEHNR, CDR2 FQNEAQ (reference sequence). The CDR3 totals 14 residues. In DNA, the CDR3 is TGTGCCAGCAGCTTAGGACAGTCTAACTATGGCTACACCTTC. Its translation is CASSLGQSNYGYTF.

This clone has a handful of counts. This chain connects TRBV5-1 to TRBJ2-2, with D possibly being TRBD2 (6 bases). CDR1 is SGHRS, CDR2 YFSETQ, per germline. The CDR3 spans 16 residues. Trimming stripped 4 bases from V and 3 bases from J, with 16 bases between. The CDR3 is CASSRAGRMDTGELFF. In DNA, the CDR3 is TGCGCCAGCAGCCGGGCGGGGAGGATGGACACCGGGGAGCTGTTTTTT.

In nucleotides, the CDR3 is TGTGCCAGCAGCTTCTCAGGGCCGTCCCAGTACTTC. This translates into CASSFSGPSQYF. The chain joins TRBV7-9 to TRBJ2-7, with D maybe TRBD1 (5 bases). The germline V and J ends were trimmed by 3 bases and 10 bases, with 13 bases remaining between them. From germline, CDR1 is SEHNR and CDR2 FQNEAQ (reference sequence). The CDR3 extends over 12 amino acids.

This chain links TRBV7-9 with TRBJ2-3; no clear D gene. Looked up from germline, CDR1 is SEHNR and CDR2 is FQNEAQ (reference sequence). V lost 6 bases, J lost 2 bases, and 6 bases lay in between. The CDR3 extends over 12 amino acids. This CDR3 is CASRRFTDTQYF. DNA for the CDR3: TGTGCCAGCAGACGGTTCACAGATACGCAGTATTTT. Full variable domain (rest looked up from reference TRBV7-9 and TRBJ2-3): DTGVSQNPRHKITKRGQNVTFRCDPISEHNRLYWYRQTLGQGPEFLTYFQNEAQLEKSRLLSDRFSAERPKGSFSTLEIQRTEQGDSAMYLCASRRFTDTQYFGPGTRLTVL.

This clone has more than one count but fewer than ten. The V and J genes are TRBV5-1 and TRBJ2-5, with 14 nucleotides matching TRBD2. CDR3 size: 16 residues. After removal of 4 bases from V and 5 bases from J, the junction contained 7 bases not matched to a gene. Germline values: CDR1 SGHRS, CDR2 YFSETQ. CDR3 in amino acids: CASSATSGGAEETQYF. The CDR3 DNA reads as TGCGCCAGCAGCGCGACTAGCGGGGGGGCTGAGGAGACCCAGTACTTC.

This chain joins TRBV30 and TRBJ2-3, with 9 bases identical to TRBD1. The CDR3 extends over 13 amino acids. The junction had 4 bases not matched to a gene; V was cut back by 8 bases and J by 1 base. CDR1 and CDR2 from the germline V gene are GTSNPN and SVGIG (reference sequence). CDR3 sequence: CADRDRGTDTQYF. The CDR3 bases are TGTGCCGACCGGGACAGGGGCACAGATACGCAGTATTTT.

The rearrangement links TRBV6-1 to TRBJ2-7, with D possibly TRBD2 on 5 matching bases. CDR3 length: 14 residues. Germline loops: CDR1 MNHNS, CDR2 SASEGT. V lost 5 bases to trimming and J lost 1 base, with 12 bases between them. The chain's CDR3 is CASSPSSVSYEQYF. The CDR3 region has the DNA TGTGCCAGCAGTCCAAGTAGCGTGTCCTACGAGCAGTACTTC.

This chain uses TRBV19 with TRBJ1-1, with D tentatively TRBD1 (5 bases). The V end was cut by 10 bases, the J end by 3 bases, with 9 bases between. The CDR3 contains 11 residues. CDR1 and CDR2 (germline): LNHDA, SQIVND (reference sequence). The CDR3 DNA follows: TGTGCCACGGAGGGGTACACTGAAGCTTTCTTT. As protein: CATEGYTEAFF.

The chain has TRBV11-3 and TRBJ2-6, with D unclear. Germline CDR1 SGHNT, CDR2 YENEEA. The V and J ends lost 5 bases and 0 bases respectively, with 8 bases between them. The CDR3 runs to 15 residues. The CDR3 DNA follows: TGTGCCAGCAGCAAGAGTTTCTCTGGGGCCAACGTCCTGACTTTC. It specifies CASSKSFSGANVLTF. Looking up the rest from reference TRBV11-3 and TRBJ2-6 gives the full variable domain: EAGVVQSPRYKIIEKKQPVAFWCNPISGHNTLYWYLQNLGQGPELLIRYENEEAVDDSQLPKDRFSAERLKGVDSTLKIQPAELGDSAVYLCASSKSFSGANVLTFGAGSRLTVL.

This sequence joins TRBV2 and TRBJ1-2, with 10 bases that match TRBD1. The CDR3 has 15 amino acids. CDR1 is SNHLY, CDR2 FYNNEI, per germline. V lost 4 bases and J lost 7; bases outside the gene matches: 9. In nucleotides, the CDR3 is TGTGCCAGCAGTGGCGCCGGGACAGGGGTCTCTGGCTACACCTTC. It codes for CASSGAGTGVSGYTF. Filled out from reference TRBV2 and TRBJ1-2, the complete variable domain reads EPEVTQTPSHQVTQMGQEVILRCVPISNHLYFYWYRQILGQKVEFLVSFYNNEISEKSEIFDDQFSVERPDGSNFTLKIRSTKLEDSAMYFCASSGAGTGVSGYTFGSGTRLTVV.

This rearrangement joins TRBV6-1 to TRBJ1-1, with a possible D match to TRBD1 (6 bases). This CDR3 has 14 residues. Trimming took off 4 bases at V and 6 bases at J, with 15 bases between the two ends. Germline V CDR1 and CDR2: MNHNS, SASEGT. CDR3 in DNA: TGTGCCAGCAGTGCCTACCAGGGGCCATCTGAAGCTTTCTTT. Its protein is CASSAYQGPSEAFF.